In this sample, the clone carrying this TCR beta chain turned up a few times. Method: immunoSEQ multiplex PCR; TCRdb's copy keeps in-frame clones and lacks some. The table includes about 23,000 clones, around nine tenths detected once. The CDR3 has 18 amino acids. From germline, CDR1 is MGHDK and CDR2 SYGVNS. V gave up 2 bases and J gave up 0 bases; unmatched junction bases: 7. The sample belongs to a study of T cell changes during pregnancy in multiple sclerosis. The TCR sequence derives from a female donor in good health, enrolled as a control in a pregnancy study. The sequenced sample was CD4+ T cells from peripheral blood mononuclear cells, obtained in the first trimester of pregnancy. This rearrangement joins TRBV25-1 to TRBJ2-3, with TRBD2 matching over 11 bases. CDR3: CASSERWGLADSTDTQYF. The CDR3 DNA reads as TGTGCCAGCAGTGAAAGGTGGGGACTAGCGGATAGCACAGATACGCAGTATTTT.